This TCR beta chain comes out of a study of T-cell reconstitution after alpha-beta-depleted transplantation in children. Study conclusions and caveats: At one year after transplant, newly produced T cells mostly accounted for T-cell counts and diversity. High day-60 TCRbeta diversity in some patients came from surviving recipient T cells and thymic progenitors. Several hundred graft clones that had expanded were reportedly the source of alpha-beta T cells about two months after transplant.

Remarks on this clonotype: Its antigen is still unknown.

The V gene lost 2 bases and the J gene lost 9 bases, with 15 bases spanning the gap. Germline values: CDR1 MGHRA, CDR2 YSYEKL. CDR3 length: 14 residues. Preparing the TCRbeta library involved the use of unique molecular identifiers. One entry per CDR3 protein, called by TCRdb with MiXCR from the PCR reads. The repertoire includes 700,000 to 950,000 distinct CDR3 sequences, 16% of them detected once, and 5% sits in the top ten. The rearrangement uses TRBV4-1 and TRBJ2-3; D might be TRBD2 (6 bases). This TCR came from a male patient between 10 and 17 years old who had a stem cell transplant for acute lymphoblastic leukemia, so the T cells may come from the graft donor. The material sequenced was PBMCs, mostly from graft donor cells, taken 360 days after TCRalphabeta/CD19-depleted stem cell transplant. CDR3 sequence reads: CASSQPGGKRTQYF. The CDR3 coding sequence is TGCGCCAGCAGCCAACCGGGCGGGAAGAGAACGCAGTATTTT.